This T cell receptor (beta chain) was identified during a study of CD8+CD57+ T cells in acquired aplastic anemia. Study-level background: The sorted CD4+ and CD8+ cells yielded an average around 3 ug of DNA. General study points: Researchers report that around 31 CD8+ CDR3 sequences appeared in both patients and controls. Controls did not differ significantly from patients in CD8+ Simpson's diversity.

This clonotype was detected a few times. The antigen remains unidentified. CD8+CD57+ cell expansion had been shown by flow cytometry in patients chosen for sequencing. Acquired aplastic anemia of severe grade affected all patients. TCR beta VDJ and CDR3 profiles were obtained from a genomic DNA template. Via MiXCR, TCRdb re-called the reads, giving one row per CDR3 protein. Found here are 450,000 to 600,000 distinct CDR3 sequences, roughly a third of them singletons; the top ten hold about 0.8%. This receptor was identified in a human donor with aplastic anemia. Specimen: sorted CD4+, CD8+, or CD8+CD57+ T cells (not recorded which) from PBMCs.

CDR3 residues: CASTRLRQAYGYTF. The CDR3 DNA reads as TGTGCCAGTACCCGCCTGCGACAGGCGTATGGCTACACCTTC. The chain carries TRBV19 and TRBJ1-2; possible D gene TRBD1, 6 bases. The CDR3 spans 14 residues. Trimming pared 7 bases from V and 5 bases from J, leaving 17 bases between. CDR1 and CDR2 (germline): LNHDA, SQIVND (reference sequence).